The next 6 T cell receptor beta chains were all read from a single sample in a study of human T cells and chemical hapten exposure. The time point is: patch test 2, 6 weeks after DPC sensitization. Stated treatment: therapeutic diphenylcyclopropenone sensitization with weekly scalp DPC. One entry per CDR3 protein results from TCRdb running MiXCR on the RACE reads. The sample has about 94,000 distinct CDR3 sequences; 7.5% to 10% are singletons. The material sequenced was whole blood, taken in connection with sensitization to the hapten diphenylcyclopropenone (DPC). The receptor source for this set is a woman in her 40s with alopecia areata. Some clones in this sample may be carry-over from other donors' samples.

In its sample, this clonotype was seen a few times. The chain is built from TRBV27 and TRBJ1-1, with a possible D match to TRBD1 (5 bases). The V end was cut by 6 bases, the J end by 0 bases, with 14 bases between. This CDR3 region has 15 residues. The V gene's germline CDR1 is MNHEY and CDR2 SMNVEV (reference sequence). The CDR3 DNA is TGTGCCAGCAGCATCACAGGACTCATGAACACTGAAGCTTTCTTT. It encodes CASSITGLMNTEAFF.

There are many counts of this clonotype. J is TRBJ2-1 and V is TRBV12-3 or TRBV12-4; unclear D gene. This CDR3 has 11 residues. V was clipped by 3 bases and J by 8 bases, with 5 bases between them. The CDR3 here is CASSFGDEQFF. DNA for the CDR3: TGTGCCAGCAGTTTCGGCGATGAGCAGTTCTTC.

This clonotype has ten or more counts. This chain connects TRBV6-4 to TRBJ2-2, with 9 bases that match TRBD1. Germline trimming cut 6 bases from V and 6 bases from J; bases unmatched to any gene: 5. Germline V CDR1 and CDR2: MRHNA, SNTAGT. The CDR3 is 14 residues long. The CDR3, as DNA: TGTGCCAGCAGGAGGGACAGGGAGGCCGGGGAGCTGTTTTTT. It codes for CASRRDREAGELFF.

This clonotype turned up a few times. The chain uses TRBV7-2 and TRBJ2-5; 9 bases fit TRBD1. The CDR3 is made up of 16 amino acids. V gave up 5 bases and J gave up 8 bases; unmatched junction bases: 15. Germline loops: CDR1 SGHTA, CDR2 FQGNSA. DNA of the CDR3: TGTGCCAGCAGCACCCAAGCATCGGGACAGGGCGAAACCCAGTACTTC. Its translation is CASSTQASGQGETQYF.

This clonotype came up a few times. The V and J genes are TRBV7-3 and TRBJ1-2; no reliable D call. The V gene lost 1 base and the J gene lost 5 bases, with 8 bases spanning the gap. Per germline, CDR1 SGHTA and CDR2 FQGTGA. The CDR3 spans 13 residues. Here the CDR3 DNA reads TGTGCCAGCAGCTTAAATGGAGAGTATGGCTACACCTTC. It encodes CASSLNGEYGYTF.

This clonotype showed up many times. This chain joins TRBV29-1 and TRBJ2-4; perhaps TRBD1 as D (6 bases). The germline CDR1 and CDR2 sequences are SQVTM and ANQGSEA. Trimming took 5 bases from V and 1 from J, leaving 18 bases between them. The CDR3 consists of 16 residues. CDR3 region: CSVSSDRLGAKNIQYF. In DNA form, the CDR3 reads TGCAGCGTTTCTTCCGACAGGCTTGGGGCCAAAAACATTCAGTACTTC.